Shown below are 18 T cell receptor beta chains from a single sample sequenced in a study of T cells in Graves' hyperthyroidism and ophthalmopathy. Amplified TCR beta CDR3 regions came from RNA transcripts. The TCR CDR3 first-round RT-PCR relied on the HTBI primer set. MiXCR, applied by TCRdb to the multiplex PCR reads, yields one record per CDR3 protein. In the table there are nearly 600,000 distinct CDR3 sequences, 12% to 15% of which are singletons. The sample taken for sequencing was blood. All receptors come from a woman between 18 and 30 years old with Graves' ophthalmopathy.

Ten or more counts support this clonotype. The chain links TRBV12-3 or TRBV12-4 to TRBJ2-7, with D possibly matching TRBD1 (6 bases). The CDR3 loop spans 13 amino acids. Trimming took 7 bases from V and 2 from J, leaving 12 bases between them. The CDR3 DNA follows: TGTGCCAGCACTCCCGGACAGCCCTACGAGCAGTACTTC. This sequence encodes CASTPGQPYEQYF.

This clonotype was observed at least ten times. The CDR3 loop is CASTKEGGAGPIYGYTF. The CDR3 DNA sequence: TGTGCCAGCACAAAGGAGGGTGGGGCTGGACCGATCTATGGCTACACCTTC. The J gene is TRBJ1-2, the V gene TRBV6-1; a weak D match, TRBD1 (5 bases). The CDR3 consists of 17 residues. In germline, CDR1 is MNHNS, CDR2 SASEGT. Trimming pared 7 bases from V and 4 bases from J, leaving 25 bases between.

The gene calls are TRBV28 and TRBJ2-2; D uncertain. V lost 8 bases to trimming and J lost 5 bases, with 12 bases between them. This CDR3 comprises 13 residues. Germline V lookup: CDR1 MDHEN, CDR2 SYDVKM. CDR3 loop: CASATGQTGELFF. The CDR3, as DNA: TGTGCCAGCGCAACCGGCCAAACCGGGGAGCTGTTTTTT.

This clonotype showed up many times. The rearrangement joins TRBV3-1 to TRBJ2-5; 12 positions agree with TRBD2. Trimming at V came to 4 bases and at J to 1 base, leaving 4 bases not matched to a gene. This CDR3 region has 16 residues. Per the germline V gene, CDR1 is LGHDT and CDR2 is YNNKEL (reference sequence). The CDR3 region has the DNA TGTGCCAGCAGCCTAAGGACTAGCGGGACCCAAGAGACCCAGTACTTC. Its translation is CASSLRTSGTQETQYF.

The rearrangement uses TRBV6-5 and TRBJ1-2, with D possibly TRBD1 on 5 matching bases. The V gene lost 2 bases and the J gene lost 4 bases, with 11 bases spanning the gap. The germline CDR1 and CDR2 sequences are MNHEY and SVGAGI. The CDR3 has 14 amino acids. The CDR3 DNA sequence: TGTGCCAGCAGTTACGAGGGGTTCGGCTATGGCTACACCTTC. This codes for CASSYEGFGYGYTF.

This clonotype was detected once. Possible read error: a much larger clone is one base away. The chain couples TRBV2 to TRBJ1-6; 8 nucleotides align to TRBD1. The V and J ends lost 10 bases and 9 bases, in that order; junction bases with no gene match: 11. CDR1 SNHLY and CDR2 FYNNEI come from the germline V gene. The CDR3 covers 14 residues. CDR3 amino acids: CANGRDRSSSPLHF. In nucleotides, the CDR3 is TGTGCCAACGGCAGGGACAGGAGTAGTTCACCCCTCCACTTT. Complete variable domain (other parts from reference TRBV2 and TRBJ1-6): EPEVTQTPSHQVTQMGQEVILRCVPISNHLYFYWYRQILGQKVEFLVSFYNNEISEKSEIFDDQFSVERPDGSNFTLKIRSTKLEDSAMYFCANGRDRSSSPLHFGNGTRLTVT.

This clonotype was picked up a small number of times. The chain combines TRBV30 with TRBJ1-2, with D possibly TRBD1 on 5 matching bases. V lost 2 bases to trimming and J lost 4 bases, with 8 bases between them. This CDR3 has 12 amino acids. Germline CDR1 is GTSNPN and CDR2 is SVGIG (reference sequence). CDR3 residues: CAWSTRGYGYTF. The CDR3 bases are TGTGCCTGGAGTACAAGGGGCTATGGCTACACCTTC.

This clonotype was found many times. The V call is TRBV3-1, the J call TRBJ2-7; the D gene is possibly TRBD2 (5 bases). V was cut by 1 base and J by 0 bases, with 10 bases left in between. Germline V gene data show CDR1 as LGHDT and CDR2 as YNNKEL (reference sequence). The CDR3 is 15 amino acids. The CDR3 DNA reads TGTGCCAGCAGCCAAGGGTTTGGGAGCTCCTACGAGCAGTACTTC. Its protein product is CASSQGFGSSYEQYF.

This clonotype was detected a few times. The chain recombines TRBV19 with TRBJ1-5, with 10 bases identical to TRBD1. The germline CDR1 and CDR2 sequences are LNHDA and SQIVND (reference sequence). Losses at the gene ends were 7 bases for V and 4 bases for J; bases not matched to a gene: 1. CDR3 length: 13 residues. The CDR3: CASKGQGNQPQHF. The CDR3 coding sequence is TGTGCCAGTAAGGGACAGGGGAATCAGCCCCAGCATTTT.

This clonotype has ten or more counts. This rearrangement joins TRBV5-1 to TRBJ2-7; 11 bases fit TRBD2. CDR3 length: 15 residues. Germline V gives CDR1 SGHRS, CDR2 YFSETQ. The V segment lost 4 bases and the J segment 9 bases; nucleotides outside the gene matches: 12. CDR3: CASSDSGLAGGMQYF. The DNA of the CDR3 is TGCGCCAGCAGCGATTCGGGGCTAGCGGGAGGTATGCAGTACTTC.

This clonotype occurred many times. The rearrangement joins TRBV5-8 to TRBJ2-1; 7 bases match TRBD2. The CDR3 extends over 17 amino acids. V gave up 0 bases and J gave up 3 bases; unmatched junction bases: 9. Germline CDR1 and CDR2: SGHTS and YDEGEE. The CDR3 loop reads CASSLVVLADHYNEQFF. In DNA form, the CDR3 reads TGTGCCAGCAGCTTGGTGGTTCTAGCGGACCACTACAATGAGCAGTTCTTC.

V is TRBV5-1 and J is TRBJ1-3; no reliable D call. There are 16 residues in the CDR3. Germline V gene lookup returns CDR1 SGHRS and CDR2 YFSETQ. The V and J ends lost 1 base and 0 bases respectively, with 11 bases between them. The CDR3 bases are TGCGCCAGCAGCTTGTTCTCTGGGAGCTCTGGAAACACCATATATTTT. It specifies CASSLFSGSSGNTIYF.

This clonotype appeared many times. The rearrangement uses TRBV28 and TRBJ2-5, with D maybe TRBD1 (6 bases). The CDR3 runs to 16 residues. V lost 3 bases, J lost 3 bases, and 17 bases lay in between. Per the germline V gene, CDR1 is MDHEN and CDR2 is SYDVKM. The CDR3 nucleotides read TGTGCCAGCAGTTTCTCAGGAGCGGACAGCGAAGAGACCCAGTACTTC. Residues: CASSFSGADSEETQYF.

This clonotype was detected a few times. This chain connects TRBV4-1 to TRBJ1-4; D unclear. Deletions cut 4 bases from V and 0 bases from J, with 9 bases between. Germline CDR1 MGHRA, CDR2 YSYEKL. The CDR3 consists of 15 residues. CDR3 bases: TGCGCCAGCAGCCTGCCGGGGACAACTAATGAAAAACTGTTTTTT. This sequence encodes CASSLPGTTNEKLFF.

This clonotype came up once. CDR3 amino acids: CASSPPMGQVYGYTF. CDR3 bases: TGTGCCAGCAGTCCCCCAATGGGCCAGGTCTATGGCTACACCTTC. V gene TRBV12-3 or TRBV12-4 combines with J gene TRBJ1-2; D is uncertain. V was cut by 5 bases and J by 4 bases, with 17 bases left in between. The CDR3 consists of 15 residues.

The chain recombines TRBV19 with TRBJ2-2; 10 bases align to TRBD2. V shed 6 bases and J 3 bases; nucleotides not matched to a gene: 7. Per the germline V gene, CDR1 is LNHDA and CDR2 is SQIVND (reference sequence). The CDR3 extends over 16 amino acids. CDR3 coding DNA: TGTGCCAGTAGGTTCTCTAGCGGGAGAGACACCGGGGAGCTGTTTTTT. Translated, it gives CASRFSSGRDTGELFF. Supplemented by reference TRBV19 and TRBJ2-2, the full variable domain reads DGGITQSPKYLFRKEGQNVTLSCEQNLNHDAMYWYRQDPGQGLRLIYYSQIVNDFQKGDIAEGYSVSREKKESFPLTVTSAQKNPTAFYLCASRFSSGRDTGELFFGEGSRLTVL.

The CDR3 bases are TGTGCCAGCAGGTCAAGACTAGCGGGAGTTTACGAGCAGTACTTC. Translated: CASRSRLAGVYEQYF. The chain couples TRBV5-4 to TRBJ2-7; TRBD2 agrees at 12 bases. In germline, CDR1 is SGHNT, CDR2 YYREEE (reference sequence). J gave up 4 bases and V 5 bases, and 7 bases lay outside the gene matches. The CDR3 length is 15 residues.

The CDR3 region is CASSTGGEVYEQYF. The CDR3 DNA reads as TGTGCCAGCAGTACAGGGGGCGAGGTCTACGAGCAGTACTTC. J is TRBJ2-7 and V is TRBV28, with TRBD1 matching over 9 bases. This CDR3 comprises 14 residues. V was pared by 5 bases and J by 3 bases, with 5 bases of the junction left unmatched. CDR1 and CDR2 (germline): MDHEN, SYDVKM. The variable domain in full, with the rest retrieved from reference TRBV28 and TRBJ2-7, is DVKVTQSSRYLVKRTGEKVFLECVQDMDHENMFWYRQDPGLGLRLIYFSYDVKMKEKGDIPEGYSVSREKKERFSLILESASTNQTSMYLCASSTGGEVYEQYFGPGTRLTVT.